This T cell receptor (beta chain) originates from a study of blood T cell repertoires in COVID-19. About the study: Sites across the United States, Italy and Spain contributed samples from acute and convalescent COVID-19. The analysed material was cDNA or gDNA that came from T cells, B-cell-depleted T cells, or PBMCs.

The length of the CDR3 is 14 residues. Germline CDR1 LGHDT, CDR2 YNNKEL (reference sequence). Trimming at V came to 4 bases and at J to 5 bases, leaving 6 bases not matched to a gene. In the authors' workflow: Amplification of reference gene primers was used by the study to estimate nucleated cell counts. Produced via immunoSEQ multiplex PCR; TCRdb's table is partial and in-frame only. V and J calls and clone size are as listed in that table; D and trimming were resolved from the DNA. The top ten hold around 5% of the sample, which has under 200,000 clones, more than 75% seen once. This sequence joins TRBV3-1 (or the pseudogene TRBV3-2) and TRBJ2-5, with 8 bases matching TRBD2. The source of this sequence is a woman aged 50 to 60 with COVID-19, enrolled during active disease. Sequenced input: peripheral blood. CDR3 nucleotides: TGTGCCAGCAGCCTCTCCGGGGGGGAGGAGACCCAGTACTTC. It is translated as CASSLSGGEETQYF.